A single T cell receptor beta chain is shown here with its context. This specimen belongs to a study of blood T cell repertoires in COVID-19. Across the whole study: There were acute and convalescent COVID-19 samples, and they came from the United States, Italy and Spain. PBMCs, B-cell-depleted T cells, or T cells were the source of the cDNA or gDNA that made up the material.

Per the original methods: Using reference gene primer amplification, nucleated cell counts were estimated. Sequencing was performed with immunoSEQ multiplex PCR; in TCRdb, only in-frame clones are kept and a portion is missing. The DNA gave D and trimming, while V, J and clone size come from that table. The sample includes about 250,000 clones, more than 70% of them seen just once. The CDR3 totals 13 residues. The V end was cut by 2 bases, the J end by 12 bases, with 14 bases between. Germline V lookup: CDR1 SGHTA, CDR2 FQGNSA. The gene calls are TRBV7-2 and TRBJ2-4; no clear D gene. Specimen: peripheral blood. This TCR came from a woman aged 80 or older with COVID-19, enrolled during active disease. The CDR3 spells CASSLFGLASQYF. The DNA of the CDR3 is TGTGCCAGCAGCTTATTTGGCTTAGCCAGTCAGTACTTC.